This T cell receptor (delta chain) stems from a study of γδ T cells in repeated Plasmodium falciparum infection. The sample holds many counts of this clone. TCRdb attributes to this sequence the protein of a much larger clone, which differs from the DNA translation at residue 12; a read error is likely, and the protein displayed is translated from the DNA. Gammadelta T cells were flow-sorted from PBMC into Vgamma9/Vdelta2+ and Vdelta2-negative populations for bulk analysis. CDR3 length: 17 amino acids. Germline lookup yields CDR1 GEAIGNYY and CDR2 EKD. Trimming removed 3 bases from V and 3 bases from J; junction bases left unmatched: 15. TCRdb re-called clones from the multiplex PCR reads using CATT. The sample has some 100,000 delta-chain clones, roughly 1.4% seen once.

Sequenced input: gamma-delta T cells from blood. This TCR came from a pool of human donors (malaria-infected and uninfected, not separated). The rearrangement links TRDV2 to TRDJ1, with 7 bases matching TRDD3. TCRdb leaves out the J gene; it was filled in here by matching the DNA to germline. CDR3 protein: CACDGLTGVAYADKLIF. CDR3 DNA: TGTGCCTGTGACGGGCTTACTGGGGTGGCGTACGCCGATAAACTCATCTTT.